The following is a TCR beta chain sequence with its context. The antigen is not known. This sample is part of a study of cytomegalovirus exposure and HLA in healthy donors. The wider study: When 398 donors were genotyped, about 81% of them were found to fall in the Caucasian-associated ancestry cluster. The study's findings and limits: An analysis done earlier found most TCR beta V segments productive about 87% or about 30% of the time. Some V segments could not be told apart, so they were left out, TRBV6-2 and TRBV6-3 among them. Investigators reported around 150 TCR beta chains as tied to cytomegalovirus.

Use of 60 Vbeta and 13 Jbeta primers characterized the PCR. TCRdb keeps only in-frame clones here, not all; method: immunoSEQ multiplex PCR. In the table there are fewer than 200,000 clones, roughly two thirds of which are singletons. CDR1 is ENHRY, CDR2 SYGVKD, per germline. The CDR3 spans 13 residues. V lost 10 bases, J lost 2 bases, and 7 bases stayed unmatched. The material sequenced was PBMCs. The clonotype comes from a woman aged 18-30 years in good health and CMV-seropositive. The gene calls are TRBV10-3 and TRBJ2-7; 8 nucleotides line up with TRBD1. The CDR3 region is CATSTGAAYEQYF. The CDR3 coding sequence is TGTGCCACTTCGACAGGGGCCGCCTACGAGCAGTACTTC.